This entry describes one T cell receptor (beta chain). What it binds is unknown. The CDR3 loop spans 19 amino acids. V gave up 6 bases and J gave up 5 bases; unmatched junction bases: 19. Germline V lookup: CDR1 LNHDA, CDR2 SQIVND (reference sequence). This sample was taken from a study of cytomegalovirus exposure and HLA in healthy donors. At the level of the study: From HLA-typed donors, an early data release held some 80 million unique TCRs. Whole-study results and caveats: Follow-up analysis found HLA locus-dependent TCR association rates, highest for DRB1 and lowest for HLA-C. In a later analysis, donors in an Asian-associated ancestry cluster reportedly had fewer N-insertions in productive TCRs than the cohort mean.

The PCR was carried out with 60 Vbeta primers and 13 Jbeta primers. Profiling relied on immunoSEQ multiplex PCR, and the TCRdb table lists in-frame clones only, not all of them. The sample contains approximately 100,000 clones, roughly 70% of which appear only once. Sequencing input: PBMCs. V usage is TRBV19 and J usage is TRBJ2-5, with TRBD1 identical over 12 bases. The source is a man aged 40-49 years in good health and CMV-seropositive. Here the CDR3 reads CASSSPRGTGGELVETQYF. DNA of the CDR3: TGTGCCAGTAGCTCCCCTAGGGGGACAGGGGGCGAATTGGTCGAGACCCAGTACTTC.